This TCR beta chain was found in a study of T cell responses to AZD1222 COVID-19 vaccine. Broader study findings: The study found Spike-specific TCR breadth and depth rose after two AZD1222 doses.

Comments on this clone: Its matching antigen is unknown.

Germline CDR1 and CDR2: SEHNR and FQNEAQ (reference sequence). The CDR3 is 15 amino acids. V shed 4 bases and J 4 bases; nucleotides not matched to a gene: 6. Using immunoSEQ multiplex PCR, the repertoire was profiled, and TCRdb retains in-frame clones only, with some absent. The sample has roughly 98,000 clones; 85% to 95% are singletons. This chain uses TRBV7-9 with TRBJ2-3, with 9 bases matching TRBD1. This material consisted of peripheral blood, taken on day 0 of AZD1222 vaccination. The sequence derives from an adult in good health. In DNA, the CDR3 is TGTGCCAGCAGCTCGGGACAGGGAGGAGCAGATACGCAGTATTTT. This gives the protein CASSSGQGGADTQYF.